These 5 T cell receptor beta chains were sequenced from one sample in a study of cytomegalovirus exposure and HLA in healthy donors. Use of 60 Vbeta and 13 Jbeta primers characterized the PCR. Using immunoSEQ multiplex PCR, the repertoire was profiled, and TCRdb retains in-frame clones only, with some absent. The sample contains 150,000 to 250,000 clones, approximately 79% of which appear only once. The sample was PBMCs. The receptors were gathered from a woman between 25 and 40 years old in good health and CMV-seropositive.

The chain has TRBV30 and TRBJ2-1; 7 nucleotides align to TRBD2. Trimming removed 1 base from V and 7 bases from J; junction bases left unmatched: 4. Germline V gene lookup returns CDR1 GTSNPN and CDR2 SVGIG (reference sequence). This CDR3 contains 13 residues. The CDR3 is CAWSGGRANEQFF. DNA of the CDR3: TGTGCCTGGAGTGGCGGGAGAGCGAATGAGCAGTTCTTC.

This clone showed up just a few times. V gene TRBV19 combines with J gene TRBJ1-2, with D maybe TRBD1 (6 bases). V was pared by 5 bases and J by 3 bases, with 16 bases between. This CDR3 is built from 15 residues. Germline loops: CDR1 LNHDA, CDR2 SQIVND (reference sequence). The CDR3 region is CASSLRGGMDYGYTF. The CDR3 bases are TGTGCCAGTAGTCTCCGTGGGGGCATGGACTATGGCTACACCTTC.

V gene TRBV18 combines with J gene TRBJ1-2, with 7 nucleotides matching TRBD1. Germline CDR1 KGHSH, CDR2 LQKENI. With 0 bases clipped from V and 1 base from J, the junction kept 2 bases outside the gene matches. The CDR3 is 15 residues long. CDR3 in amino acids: CASSPPGQINYGYTF. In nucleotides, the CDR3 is TGTGCCAGCTCACCACCGGGACAGATTAACTATGGCTACACCTTC. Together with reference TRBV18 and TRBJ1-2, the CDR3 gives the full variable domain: NAGVMQNPRHLVRRRGQEARLRCSPMKGHSHVYWYRQLPEEGLKFMVYLQKENIIDESGMPKERFSAEFPKEGPSILRIQQVVRGDSAAYFCASSPPGQINYGYTFGSGTRLTVV.

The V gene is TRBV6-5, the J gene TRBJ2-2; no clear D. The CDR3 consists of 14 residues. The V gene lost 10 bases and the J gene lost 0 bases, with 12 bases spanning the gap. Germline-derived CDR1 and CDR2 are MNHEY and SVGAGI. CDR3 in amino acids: CATRVTPNTGELFF. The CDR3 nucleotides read TGTGCCACCCGGGTGACCCCGAACACCGGGGAGCTGTTTTTT.

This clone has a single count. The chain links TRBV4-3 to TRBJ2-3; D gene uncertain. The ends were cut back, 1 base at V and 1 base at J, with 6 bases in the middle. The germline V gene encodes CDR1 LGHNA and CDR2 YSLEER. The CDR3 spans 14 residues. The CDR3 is CASSQVAGTDTQYF. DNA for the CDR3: TGCGCCAGCAGCCAAGTGGCGGGCACAGATACGCAGTATTTT.